This entry lists 23 T cell receptor beta chains sequenced from one sample in a study of CXCR3-negative and CXCR3-positive naive CD8 T cells. Whole-study findings and limits: TRB CDR3s of CXCR3-positive naive cells were more hydrophobic than those of CXCR3-negative naive cells.

It was by 5' RACE with UMI labels that the TRB cDNA libraries were prepared. TCRdb re-analyzed the 5' RACE reads; it lists each CDR3 protein once, without DNA. The repertoire shows some 110,000 distinct CDR3 sequences; the top ten hold approximately 0.37%. Their antigens remain unidentified. Material: naive CXCR3+ CD8+ T cells from blood. The subset here: CD45RO-CCR7+CD27+CD95- naive CD8+ T cells expressing CXCR3 (TNR3+). These receptors all stem from a human donor in good health. Some clones in this sample may be carry-over from other donors' samples.

The rearrangement links TRBV20-1 to TRBJ2-2; TCRdb selects TRBD1, and the lack of DNA leaves this call unchecked. Germline V CDR1 and CDR2: DFQATT, SNEGSKA (reference sequence). The CDR3 has 15 residues. The CDR3 spells CSARELGVNTGELFF.

This sequence joins TRBV20-1 and TRBJ1-2. The germline V gene has CDR1 DFQATT and CDR2 SNEGSKA (reference sequence). This CDR3 comprises 14 residues. The CDR3 spells CSARDRLVGYGYTF.

The rearrangement joins TRBV4-1 to TRBJ1-3. Germline values: CDR1 MGHRA, CDR2 YSYEKL. The CDR3 extends over 15 amino acids. The CDR3 loop reads CASSQLGNPGNTIYF.

The chain has TRBV28 and TRBJ2-5; lacking DNA, the TRBD2 call made by TCRdb goes unchecked. CDR3 length: 18 residues. The germline V gene has CDR1 MDHEN and CDR2 SYDVKM. The CDR3 region is CASSFPLGGGGAEETQYF.

The CDR3 sequence is CASSLTGPLAELYNEQFF. The rearrangement joins TRBV7-3 to TRBJ2-1; TCRdb's D gene call, TRBD2, goes unchecked for lack of DNA. Germline V gives CDR1 SGHTA, CDR2 FQGTGA. The CDR3 consists of 18 residues.

This chain connects TRBV28 to TRBJ2-1. The CDR3 is 14 amino acids. Germline loops: CDR1 MDHEN, CDR2 SYDVKM. This CDR3 is CASSPLGTSSEQFF.

The chain employs TRBV6-5 and TRBJ1-6; there is no DNA to check the TCRdb D call of TRBD1. Germline CDR1 and CDR2: MNHEY and SVGAGI. The CDR3 runs to 15 residues. The CDR3 is CASSPSDRDNSPLHF.

The V call is TRBV12-3 or TRBV12-4, the J call TRBJ2-1. This CDR3 comprises 12 residues. CDR3 residues: CASSHGHNEQFF.

V and J are TRBV7-6 and TRBJ2-2. The CDR3 runs to 13 residues. Per the germline V gene, CDR1 is SGHVS and CDR2 is FNYEAQ. The CDR3 spells CASSLENTGELFF.

V usage is TRBV7-2 and J usage is TRBJ2-1; no DNA is available, so the TRBD2 call from TCRdb remains unchecked. The V gene's germline CDR1 is SGHTA and CDR2 FQGNSA. This CDR3 comprises 15 residues. CDR3 sequence reads: CASSLLAGSYNEQFF.

The chain carries TRBV29-1 and TRBJ2-2; TCRdb picks TRBD2, but there is no DNA to check that call. This CDR3 comprises 11 residues. CDR1 is SQVTM, CDR2 ANQGSEA, per germline. The CDR3: CSVAGGPELFF.

J is TRBJ2-2 and V is TRBV28. Germline CDR1 and CDR2: MDHEN and SYDVKM. The CDR3 is 13 amino acids. The CDR3 loop is CASKLAVTGELFF. Complete variable domain (other parts from reference TRBV28 and TRBJ2-2): DVKVTQSSRYLVKRTGEKVFLECVQDMDHENMFWYRQDPGLGLRLIYFSYDVKMKEKGDIPEGYSVSREKKERFSLILESASTNQTSMYLCASKLAVTGELFFGEGSRLTVL.

This chain uses TRBV7-2 with TRBJ2-1; checking the TCRdb D call of TRBD2 is not possible without DNA. The germline CDR1 and CDR2 sequences are SGHTA and FQGNSA. The CDR3 extends over 18 amino acids. The CDR3 reads CASSSENGLAGDYNEQFF. Based on the CDR3 plus reference TRBV7-2 and TRBJ2-1, the full variable domain is GAGVSQSPSNKVTEKGKDVELRCDPISGHTALYWYRQSLGQGLEFLIYFQGNSAPDKSGLPSDRFSAERTGGSVSTLTIQRTQQEDSAVYLCASSSENGLAGDYNEQFFGPGTRLTVL.

The rearrangement links TRBV12-2 to TRBJ1-2; TCRdb's D call, TRBD1, is unchecked because there is no DNA. TRBV12-2 is flagged as a pseudogene. CDR3 length: 15 amino acids. The CDR3 spells CASRCTGGDFYGYTF.

The gene calls are TRBV11-3 and TRBJ2-2; checking the TCRdb D call of TRBD2 is not possible without DNA. The CDR3 has 13 residues. Germline values: CDR1 SGHNT, CDR2 YENEEA. CDR3: CASSGGYTGELFF.

The chain uses TRBV29-1 and TRBJ2-2; TCRdb's D call, TRBD1, is unchecked because there is no DNA. Germline values: CDR1 SQVTM, CDR2 ANQGSEA. This CDR3 spans 14 amino acids. The CDR3: CSATGQGATGELFF.

The chain recombines TRBV19 with TRBJ1-3. The CDR3 length is 20 residues. Germline-derived CDR1 and CDR2 are LNHDA and SQIVND (reference sequence). CDR3 loop: CASSTRRDRVASLSGNTIYF. Supplemented by reference TRBV19 and TRBJ1-3, the full variable domain reads DGGITQSPKYLFRKEGQNVTLSCEQNLNHDAMYWYRQDPGQGLRLIYYSQIVNDFQKGDIAEGYSVSREKKESFPLTVTSAQKNPTAFYLCASSTRRDRVASLSGNTIYFGEGSWLTVV.

The rearrangement uses TRBV29-1 and TRBJ2-3; the TRBD2 assignment by TCRdb is unverifiable without DNA. This CDR3 spans 16 amino acids. Germline V gene sequence: CDR1 SQVTM, CDR2 ANQGSEA. The CDR3: CSVVFWLAGNTDTQYF.

The chain has TRBV29-1 and TRBJ1-1; the D call from TCRdb, TRBD1, cannot be confirmed without DNA. The CDR3 has 15 residues. CDR1 and CDR2 from the germline V gene are SQVTM and ANQGSEA. This CDR3 is CSVRGPTGSNTEAFF.

The chain employs TRBV11-2 and TRBJ1-5. Germline lookup yields CDR1 SGHAT and CDR2 FQNNGV. The CDR3 extends over 15 amino acids. The CDR3 reads CASSLVGGSNQPQHF.

The CDR3 sequence: CASSQDRIVQNEQFF. This sequence joins TRBV4-3 and TRBJ2-1. The CDR3 runs 15 residues. Germline-derived CDR1 and CDR2 are LGHNA and YSLEER.

This rearrangement joins TRBV7-9 to TRBJ1-2; the TRBD1 assignment by TCRdb is unverifiable without DNA. Germline-derived CDR1 and CDR2 are SEHNR and FQNEAQ (reference sequence). This CDR3 region has 16 residues. CDR3 residues: CASSLMAGGADYGYTF.

V gene TRBV6-2 or TRBV6-3 combines with J gene TRBJ1-1; TCRdb proposes TRBD1, but this gene call is untestable without DNA. The CDR3 runs 14 residues. Germline-derived CDR1 and CDR2 are MNHEY and SVGEGT. The CDR3 loop is CASSTGIQGAEAFF.